This TCR beta chain derives from a study of molecular identifiers for immune sequencing clone quantification. Study-level findings and limits: It was shown that clones above 20 RNA copies held over 97% of effector molecules, but under 1% in naive cells.

Bulk libraries came from a prior protocol with listed TCR primers. MiXCR, applied by TCRdb to the PCR reads, yields one record per CDR3 protein. The sample has 400,000 to 600,000 distinct CDR3 sequences; around 23% are singletons. This CDR3 contains 15 residues. Losses at the gene ends were 6 bases for V and 4 bases for J; bases not matched to a gene: 8. Germline lookup yields CDR1 MNHEY and CDR2 SVGAGI. This clonotype was counted a single time. The antigen remains unidentified. The source material was naive CD8+ T cells from blood, with Jurkat cell RNA spiked in. Subset here: FACS-sorted CD8+CD4-CCR7+CD45RA+ naive T cells. This TCR was sampled from a human donor in good health. Some libraries in this study had Jurkat cell RNA spiked in. The V call is TRBV6-5, the J call TRBJ2-2; 7 bases align to TRBD1. CDR3 DNA sequence: TGTGCCAGCAGGTCCGGGACAGCAAGCACCGGGGAGCTGTTTTTT. Residues: CASRSGTASTGELFF.